Following are 21 T cell receptor beta chains from one sample sequenced in a study of radiation and T cells in renal cell carcinoma. The data were produced by immunoSEQ multiplex PCR, yet TCRdb's version contains in-frame clones alone and is incomplete. The table lists about 130,000 clones, 85% to 90% of them singletons. Described time point: blood 2 weeks post-SBRT. Stated treatment: 15 Gy SBRT to primary tumor, nephrectomy 4 weeks later. The specimen comprised blood, sampled from a patient whose treatment included radiotherapy and nephrectomy. The origin of the receptors is a woman in her 70s with renal cell carcinoma.

The V gene is TRBV4-2, the J gene TRBJ2-7; D unresolved. From germline, CDR1 is LGHNA and CDR2 YNFKEQ. This CDR3 has 14 residues. Trimming pared 2 bases from V and 0 bases from J, leaving 8 bases between. CDR3 sequence reads: CASSQSDASYEQYF. DNA for the CDR3: TGTGCCAGCAGCCAATCGGACGCCTCCTACGAGCAGTACTTC.

The chain has TRBV28 and TRBJ1-6; D is unresolved. Looked up from germline, CDR1 is MDHEN and CDR2 is SYDVKM. The CDR3 sequence is 15 residues long. The germline V and J ends were trimmed by 5 bases and 7 bases, with 15 bases remaining between them. CDR3 region: CASSPTTGQNSPLHF. The CDR3 DNA reads TGTGCCAGCAGTCCAACCACTGGTCAGAATTCACCCCTCCACTTT.

V usage is TRBV7-2 and J usage is TRBJ2-3; TRBD2 matches 9 bases. CDR3 length: 17 amino acids. J gave up 5 bases and V 1 base, and 10 bases lay outside the gene matches. Germline V gene data show CDR1 as SGHTA and CDR2 as FQGNSA. CDR3 sequence (DNA): TGTGCCAGCAGCTTAGAAGAGGCGGGGGGGCGGAAAGATACGCAGTATTTT. Its translation: CASSLEEAGGRKDTQYF. Together with reference TRBV7-2 and TRBJ2-3, the CDR3 gives the full variable domain: GAGVSQSPSNKVTEKGKDVELRCDPISGHTALYWYRQSLGQGLEFLIYFQGNSAPDKSGLPSDRFSAERTGGSVSTLTIQRTQQEDSAVYLCASSLEEAGGRKDTQYFGPGTRLTVL.

The chain couples TRBV6-5 to TRBJ1-1; 7 bases are a match to TRBD1. V lost 3 bases to trimming and J lost 8 bases; unmatched junction nucleotides: 3. Germline values: CDR1 MNHEY, CDR2 SVGAGI. The CDR3 consists of 12 residues. This CDR3 reads CASSYIGGEAFF. The CDR3 region has the DNA TGTGCCAGCAGTTATATAGGGGGCGAAGCTTTCTTT.

The CDR3 DNA follows: TGTGCCAGCAGCCCTAGCGGGGTAGCCAAAAACATTCAGTACTTC. It codes for CASSPSGVAKNIQYF. V is TRBV7-6 and J is TRBJ2-4; TRBD2 aligns across 9 bases. The V gene end was trimmed by 5 bases and the J gene end by 0 bases; junction bases not matched to a gene: 2. Germline-derived CDR1 and CDR2 are SGHVS and FNYEAQ. This CDR3 contains 15 residues.

This sequence joins TRBV19 and TRBJ2-2, with D possibly matching TRBD1 (5 bases). The CDR3 is 14 amino acids. The germline gives CDR1 LNHDA, CDR2 SQIVND (reference sequence). The V and J ends lost 4 bases and 9 bases respectively, with 15 bases between them. The DNA for the CDR3 is TGTGCCAGTAGTACCTCGACCAGGGCCAGGGAGCTGTTTTTT. Amino acids: CASSTSTRARELFF.

The gene calls are TRBV9 and TRBJ1-1; 11 bases agree with TRBD1. This CDR3 spans 18 amino acids. Per the germline V gene, CDR1 is SGDLS and CDR2 is YYNGEE. With 3 bases clipped from V and 5 bases from J, the junction kept 15 bases outside the gene matches. For the CDR3, the DNA is TGTGCCAGCAGCGGCAGCTTGGACAGGGGGCGCGCGTCTACTGAAGCTTTCTTT. Translation: CASSGSLDRGRASTEAFF.

The table lists this clone with a count of one. Other DNA sequences in this sample translate to the same CDR3. The genes are TRBV6-5 and TRBJ1-2; TRBD1 matches at 7 bases. V shed 0 bases, J shed 5 bases, and the junction held 6 bases outside the gene matches. The CDR3 sequence is 15 residues long. Germline V gene sequence: CDR1 MNHEY, CDR2 SVGAGI. CDR3 region: CASSYSSRGGYGYTF. The CDR3 DNA sequence: TGTGCCAGCAGTTACTCATCCAGGGGGGGGTATGGCTACACCTTC.

The chain combines TRBV10-3 with TRBJ1-1; D possibly corresponds to TRBD1 (5 bases). Germline V gene lookup returns CDR1 ENHRY and CDR2 SYGVKD. The CDR3 spans 15 residues. Trimming pared 2 bases from V and 3 bases from J, leaving 13 bases between. CDR3 coding DNA: TGTGCCATCAGTGAGCCAGGGCAGCCCTACACTGAAGCTTTCTTT. Translating it yields CAISEPGQPYTEAFF.

The gene calls are TRBV21-1 and TRBJ1-4; the D call TRBD1 from the table was never checked on the DNA. TRBV21-1 is listed as a pseudogene. The CDR3 has 17 residues. This chain's CDR3 is CASSCRTGGALREKLFF. The CDR3 nucleotides are TGTGCCAGCAGCTGTAGGACAGGGGGCGCGTTAAGGGAAAAACTGTTTTTT.

The chain couples TRBV29-1 to TRBJ2-3; 8 bases are shared with TRBD2. The germline gives CDR1 SQVTM, CDR2 ANQGSEA. The CDR3 length is 12 residues. DNA of the CDR3: TGCGGGGGGGGACTAGGCGCAGATACGCAGTATTTT. It codes for CGGGLGADTQYF.

The V and J genes are TRBV30 and TRBJ2-2, with D tentatively TRBD1 (6 bases). The CDR3 runs 16 residues. CDR1 and CDR2 (germline): GTSNPN, SVGIG (reference sequence). The germline V and J ends were trimmed by 5 bases and 6 bases, with 22 bases remaining between them. CDR3 protein: CAWAPPGHPWAGELFF. The CDR3 region has the DNA TGTGCCTGGGCCCCCCCGGGACACCCTTGGGCCGGGGAGCTGTTTTTT.

The chain employs TRBV6-1 and TRBJ2-7, with D hard to call. Trimming removed 2 bases at V and 3 bases at J, with 2 bases between. The germline gives CDR1 MNHNS, CDR2 SASEGT. This CDR3 region has 11 residues. This CDR3 is CASSESYEQYF. The CDR3 coding sequence is TGTGCCAGCAGTGAAAGCTACGAGCAGTACTTC.

There are a few counts of this clone. Other nucleotide sequences from this sample produce the same CDR3. The chain employs TRBV9 and TRBJ1-1; D gene ambiguous. The CDR3 length is 14 residues. Trimming pared 1 base from V and 3 bases from J, leaving 10 bases between. Germline V CDR1 and CDR2: SGDLS, YYNGEE. CDR3 DNA sequence: TGTGCCAGCAGCGTAAGCCTCGGCGACACTGAAGCTTTCTTT. Encoded protein: CASSVSLGDTEAFF.

In nucleotides, the CDR3 is TGTGCCAGCAGCTCACGGGGGGACACTAATGAAAAACTGTTTTTT. Amino acids: CASSSRGDTNEKLFF. The chain recombines TRBV7-9 with TRBJ1-4, with a tentative D call TRBD1 (5 bases). Trimming left V 4 bases short and J 2 bases short, with 11 bases between. The CDR3 extends over 15 amino acids. Germline CDR1 and CDR2: SEHNR and FQNEAQ (reference sequence).

CDR3 DNA sequence: TGTGCCTGGAGTGTAAGAAGGGACAATGAGCAGTTCTTC. Encoded protein: CAWSVRRDNEQFF. J is TRBJ2-1 and V is TRBV30, with no clear D. The CDR3 extends over 13 amino acids. The ends were cut back, 0 bases at V and 5 bases at J, with 8 bases in the middle. Germline V CDR1 and CDR2: GTSNPN, SVGIG (reference sequence).

The chain has TRBV11-2 and TRBJ2-5; 7 bases agree with TRBD2. V was pared by 1 base and J by 5 bases, with 7 bases of the junction left unmatched. From germline, CDR1 is SGHAT and CDR2 FQNNGV. The CDR3 is 15 amino acids. The CDR3 here is CASSLGGSGRETQYF. The DNA for the CDR3 is TGTGCCAGCAGCTTAGGCGGGTCCGGGAGGGAGACCCAGTACTTC.

V usage is TRBV19 and J usage is TRBJ1-3; D is perhaps TRBD1 (6 bases). This CDR3 is 14 amino acids long. Trimming shortened V by 9 bases and J by 2 bases, and 14 bases separated the two germline ends. Germline CDR1 is LNHDA and CDR2 is SQIVND (reference sequence). The DNA of the CDR3 is TGTGCCAGCCTACAGGGAGCCCCTGGAAACACCATATATTTT. Its protein product is CASLQGAPGNTIYF.

The chain couples TRBV21-1 to TRBJ2-7; the table names TRBD1, a call not compared with the DNA. TRBV21-1 is an annotated pseudogene. The CDR3 extends over 17 amino acids. The CDR3 nucleotides read TGTGCCAGCAGCAAAGTGGGGGTGGGACAGAGCTCCTACGAGCAGTACTTC. It encodes CASSKVGVGQSSYEQYF.

The J gene is TRBJ1-3, the V gene TRBV2; the D gene is possibly TRBD1 (5 bases). Germline V gene sequence: CDR1 SNHLY, CDR2 FYNNEI. The CDR3 totals 16 residues. V was shortened by 4 bases and J by 0 bases, with 13 bases between the two germline ends. DNA for the CDR3: TGTGCCAGCAGTGGCGGATCCGGGGGCTCTGGAAACACCATATATTTT. It encodes CASSGGSGGSGNTIYF.

J is TRBJ1-2 and V is TRBV7-2; 8 positions agree with TRBD1. With 2 bases clipped from V and 4 bases from J, the junction kept 9 bases outside the gene matches. CDR1 and CDR2 (germline): SGHTA, FQGNSA. CDR3 length: 16 amino acids. The CDR3 DNA reads as TGTGCCAGCAGCTTAAAGGTGGCAGGGGGCGCCTATGGCTACACCTTC. The encoded protein is CASSLKVAGGAYGYTF.